The 19 T cell receptor beta chains listed next were all sequenced from one sample in a study of blood T cell repertoires in COVID-19. The repertoire was sequenced with immunoSEQ multiplex PCR; TCRdb's copy has only in-frame clones and lacks some. Of around 450,000 clones in the sample, around nine tenths were seen once. The sample was PBMCs or T cells enriched from blood (not recorded which). The receptor source for this set is a woman aged 18-29 years with acute COVID-19.

The chain recombines TRBV28 with TRBJ1-1; no clear D. This CDR3 region has 12 residues. CDR1 and CDR2 (germline): MDHEN, SYDVKM. The V and J ends lost 6 bases and 5 bases respectively, with 10 bases between them. The CDR3 sequence: CASSPPGTEAFF. CDR3 in DNA: TGTGCCAGCAGCCCCCCGGGAACTGAAGCTTTCTTT.

The V and J genes are TRBV5-6 and TRBJ2-6; no reliable D call. The V end lost 4 bases, the J end lost 0 bases, and 14 bases lay between the germline ends. The length of the CDR3 is 17 residues. Germline CDR1 and CDR2: SGHDT and YYEEEE. The CDR3 reads CASSPLPAGSGANVLTF. CDR3 nucleotides: TGTGCCAGCAGCCCACTGCCCGCAGGCTCTGGGGCCAACGTCCTGACTTTC.

This chain uses TRBV25-1 with TRBJ2-3; 8 bases are a match to TRBD2. Germline V CDR1 and CDR2: MGHDK, SYGVNS. This CDR3 spans 15 amino acids. V lost 3 bases and J lost 2; bases outside the gene matches: 4. This CDR3 is CASSDPGGDTDTQYF. DNA for the CDR3: TGTGCCAGCAGTGACCCCGGGGGGGACACAGATACGCAGTATTTT.

The chain joins TRBV6-5 to TRBJ1-5; tentative D call: TRBD1 (6 bases). The CDR3 length is 15 residues. CDR1 and CDR2 (germline): MNHEY, SVGAGI. Trimming removed 10 bases from V and 0 bases from J, with 16 bases in between. The CDR3 DNA is TGTGCCACCAGACAGGAGACACTTAGCAATCAGCCCCAGCATTTT. Translated: CATRQETLSNQPQHF.

The chain couples TRBV19 to TRBJ1-1; D is unclear. This CDR3 has 13 residues. The germline gives CDR1 LNHDA, CDR2 SQIVND (reference sequence). The germline V and J ends were trimmed by 3 bases and 1 base, with 6 bases remaining between them. The CDR3 protein is CASSIRQNTEAFF. The DNA for the CDR3 is TGTGCCAGTAGTATCCGACAGAACACTGAAGCTTTCTTT. Complete variable domain (other parts from reference TRBV19 and TRBJ1-1): DGGITQSPKYLFRKEGQNVTLSCEQNLNHDAMYWYRQDPGQGLRLIYYSQIVNDFQKGDIAEGYSVSREKKESFPLTVTSAQKNPTAFYLCASSIRQNTEAFFGQGTRLTVV.

The gene calls are TRBV19 and TRBJ2-5; possible D gene TRBD2, 5 bases. The CDR3 spans 14 residues. Trimming removed 5 bases at V and 2 bases at J, with 12 bases between. CDR1 and CDR2 (germline): LNHDA, SQIVND (reference sequence). This CDR3 is CASSLPTGQETQYF. The DNA for the CDR3 is TGTGCCAGTAGTCTACCGACGGGACAAGAGACCCAGTACTTC.

V is TRBV5-1 and J is TRBJ1-3; D may be TRBD1 (6 bases). The CDR3 runs to 14 residues. The ends were cut back, 1 base at V and 4 bases at J, with 9 bases in the middle. CDR1 SGHRS and CDR2 YFSETQ come from the germline V gene. In DNA form, the CDR3 reads TGCGCCAGCAGCTTGACAGGGATGGGAAACACCATATATTTT. It translates to CASSLTGMGNTIYF.

The rearrangement links TRBV10-3 to TRBJ1-5, with 9 bases identical to TRBD1. This CDR3 comprises 16 residues. Germline CDR1 is ENHRY and CDR2 is SYGVKD. Trimming at V came to 0 bases and at J to 4 bases, leaving 4 bases not matched to a gene. The CDR3: CAISESGQGFNQPQHF. In nucleotides, the CDR3 is TGTGCCATCAGTGAGTCGGGACAGGGATTTAATCAGCCCCAGCATTTT.

The CDR3 is CASSQRHCYEQYF. CDR3 DNA: TGCGCCAGCAGTCAACGACACTGCTACGAGCAGTACTTC. The chain is built from TRBV23-1 and TRBJ2-7, with D unresolved. TRBV23-1 is reported as an ORF; its role is uncertain. The CDR3 has 13 amino acids. Trimming stripped 2 bases from V and 3 bases from J, with 8 bases between.

Details on this clone: Other nucleotide sequences in the sample specify the same CDR3. The chain is built from TRBV5-1 and TRBJ1-3; D gene ambiguous. CDR1 is SGHRS, CDR2 YFSETQ, per germline. CDR3 size: 14 residues. The ends were cut back, 0 bases at V and 0 bases at J, with 4 bases in the middle. CDR3 residues: CASSLDSSGNTIYF. The CDR3 nucleotides are TGCGCCAGCAGCTTGGACAGCTCTGGAAACACCATATATTTT. Filled out from reference TRBV5-1 and TRBJ1-3, the complete variable domain reads KAGVTQTPRYLIKTRGQQVTLSCSPISGHRSVSWYQQTPGQGLQFLFEYFSETQRNKGNFPGRFSGRQFSNSRSEMNVSTLELGDSALYLCASSLDSSGNTIYFGEGSWLTVV.

The chain combines TRBV5-6 with TRBJ1-2; 11 nucleotides line up with TRBD1. Per germline, CDR1 SGHDT and CDR2 YYEEEE. The V gene end was trimmed by 4 bases and the J gene end by 4 bases; junction bases not matched to a gene: 6. The CDR3 runs 15 residues. The DNA of the CDR3 is TGTGCCAGCAGCAAACGGGACAGGGGGGTCTATGGCTACACCTTC. Its protein is CASSKRDRGVYGYTF.

This clone was found a few times. The chain employs TRBV15 and TRBJ1-3; D is unclear. Germline values: CDR1 LNHNV, CDR2 YYDKDF (reference sequence). The CDR3 has 16 amino acids. V was shortened by 1 base and J by 0 bases, with 10 bases between the two germline ends. DNA of the CDR3: TGTGCCACCAGCAGAGTAACGAGTAGCTCTGGAAACACCATATATTTT. Amino acid sequence: CATSRVTSSSGNTIYF.

The V gene is TRBV19, the J gene TRBJ1-5; D might be TRBD1 (5 bases). The V end lost 10 bases, the J end lost 5 bases, and 15 bases lay between the germline ends. In germline, CDR1 is LNHDA, CDR2 SQIVND (reference sequence). CDR3 length: 13 amino acids. DNA of the CDR3: TGTGCCACATCACAGGACCCCCATCAGCCCCAGCATTTT. It is translated as CATSQDPHQPQHF.

V gene TRBV18 combines with J gene TRBJ1-3; 7 positions agree with TRBD1. After removal of 5 bases from V and 3 bases from J, the junction contained 13 bases not matched to a gene. The CDR3 length is 17 residues. Per germline, CDR1 KGHSH and CDR2 LQKENI. The CDR3 DNA is TGTGCCAGCTCATTAACCCCGGGACAGATAAATGGAAACACCATATATTTT. The encoded protein is CASSLTPGQINGNTIYF.

This chain uses TRBV2 with TRBJ2-7, with TRBD1 matching over 8 bases. Germline loops: CDR1 SNHLY, CDR2 FYNNEI. The trim removed 6 bases at V and 7 bases at J, leaving 8 bases unmatched. This CDR3 region has 13 residues. The CDR3 reads CASRDRVFLEQYF. In nucleotides, the CDR3 is TGTGCCAGCAGGGACAGGGTGTTCTTGGAGCAGTACTTC.

This chain joins TRBV3-1 (or the pseudogene TRBV3-2) and TRBJ2-7; TRBD2 agrees at 12 bases. V lost 7 bases and J lost 0; bases outside the gene matches: 4. There are 15 residues in the CDR3. Germline V lookup: CDR1 LGHDT, CDR2 YNNKEL (reference sequence). The CDR3 DNA follows: TGTGCCAGCACCCGGACTAGCGGGGACTCCTACGAGCAGTACTTC. This gives the protein CASTRTSGDSYEQYF.

The gene calls are TRBV18 and TRBJ2-7; D not certain. Germline assignment: CDR1 KGHSH and CDR2 LQKENI. The V and J ends lost 3 bases and 6 bases respectively, with 9 bases between them. This CDR3 comprises 12 residues. CDR3 region: CASSPNRAEQYF. For the CDR3, the DNA is TGTGCCAGCTCACCCAATCGCGCCGAGCAGTACTTC.

V gene TRBV6-5 combines with J gene TRBJ2-2; 8 positions agree with TRBD2. The J segment lost 3 bases and the V segment lost 4 bases, leaving 4 bases of the junction unmatched. The CDR3 is 15 residues long. From germline, CDR1 is MNHEY and CDR2 SVGAGI. The CDR3 sequence: CASSFRAGDTGELFF. The CDR3 bases are TGTGCCAGCAGTTTCCGAGCGGGGGACACCGGGGAGCTGTTTTTT.

This clone appeared a few times. J is TRBJ2-2 and V is TRBV19; 13 bases line up with TRBD2. Germline CDR1 and CDR2: LNHDA and SQIVND (reference sequence). Trimming removed 7 bases from V and 7 bases from J; junction bases left unmatched: 9. The CDR3 runs 16 residues. CDR3 region: CASIPTSGRAGGELFF. The CDR3 DNA sequence: TGTGCCAGTATCCCCACTAGCGGGAGGGCCGGCGGGGAGCTGTTTTTT. The full variable domain, completed using reference TRBV19 and TRBJ2-2, is DGGITQSPKYLFRKEGQNVTLSCEQNLNHDAMYWYRQDPGQGLRLIYYSQIVNDFQKGDIAEGYSVSREKKESFPLTVTSAQKNPTAFYLCASIPTSGRAGGELFFGEGSRLTVL.